The clone carrying this T cell receptor (beta chain) was picked up a small number of times. These data originate in a study of blood T cell repertoires in COVID-19. Trimming pared 4 bases from V and 3 bases from J, leaving 13 bases between. In germline, CDR1 is LNHDA, CDR2 SQIVND (reference sequence). The CDR3 consists of 15 residues. Only in-frame clones appear in the TCRdb table, and some are missing; sequencing was by immunoSEQ multiplex PCR. Among about 160,000 clones listed, around 87% were seen once. This chain joins TRBV19 and TRBJ1-5; possible D gene TRBD1, 6 bases. Sequencing used PBMCs or T cells enriched from blood (not recorded which). This clonotype originated in a woman in her forties or fifties who had recovered from COVID-19. In DNA form, the CDR3 reads TGTGCCAGTAGTAGAACGACAGGAACCAATCAGCCCCAGCATTTT. This encodes CASSRTTGTNQPQHF.